This T cell receptor beta chain is from a study of blood T cell repertoires in acute mononucleosis. About the research overall: Acute samples, drawn within 2 weeks of symptoms, reflect primary response.

This clone was detected only a few times. This may stem from a read error, because a much larger clone lies one nucleotide away. V was cut by 6 bases and J by 7 bases, with 13 bases left in between. The CDR3 length is 13 residues. Germline CDR1 reads MDHEN; CDR2 reads SYDVKM. Specified time point: acute infectious mononucleosis, at clinical presentation within 2 weeks of symptom onset (visit 1). Clones were sequenced by immunoSEQ multiplex PCR, and TCRdb holds only the in-frame ones, with some missing. Among several thousand clones listed, less than 30% were seen once. The clonotype was recovered from a woman aged 18-30 years with infectious mononucleosis caused by EBV. The chain joins TRBV28 to TRBJ2-1; no definite D call. The specimen was EBV YVL epitope tetramer+ CD8+ T cells sorted from PBMCs, collected during acute infectious mononucleosis. Subset described: CD8 T cells binding a tetramer with EBV BRLF1 109-117 peptide (YVL-BR). CDR3 in DNA: TGTGCCAGCAGCTTGGCCCTTCAAAATGAGCAGTTCTTC. Translated, it gives CASSLALQNEQFF.